This record covers a single TCR beta chain. The sample originates from a study of blood T cell repertoires in COVID-19. Across the whole study: Italy, Spain and the United States were the sources of the convalescent and acute COVID-19 samples.

Looked up from germline, CDR1 is LNHDA and CDR2 is SQIVND (reference sequence). This CDR3 region has 15 residues. Germline trimming cut 3 bases from V and 8 bases from J; bases unmatched to any gene: 5. Per the original methods: Amplified reference gene primers provided the basis for estimating nucleated cell counts. Clones were sequenced by immunoSEQ multiplex PCR, and TCRdb holds only the in-frame ones, with some missing. V, J and clone size are taken as reported in that table, and D and trimming were inferred from the DNA itself. The sample lists under 200,000 clones, around 85% occurring once. This study enrolled people aged roughly 18 to 90 from roughly 22 US geographic areas.

The specimen was PBMCs or T cells enriched from blood (not recorded which). This receptor was identified in a woman in her thirties or forties with acute COVID-19. The V gene is TRBV19, the J gene TRBJ2-1; TRBD2 matches 12 bases. The CDR3 reads CASSIPSGRVYEQFF. The CDR3 region has the DNA TGTGCCAGTAGTATTCCTAGCGGGAGGGTCTATGAGCAGTTCTTC.